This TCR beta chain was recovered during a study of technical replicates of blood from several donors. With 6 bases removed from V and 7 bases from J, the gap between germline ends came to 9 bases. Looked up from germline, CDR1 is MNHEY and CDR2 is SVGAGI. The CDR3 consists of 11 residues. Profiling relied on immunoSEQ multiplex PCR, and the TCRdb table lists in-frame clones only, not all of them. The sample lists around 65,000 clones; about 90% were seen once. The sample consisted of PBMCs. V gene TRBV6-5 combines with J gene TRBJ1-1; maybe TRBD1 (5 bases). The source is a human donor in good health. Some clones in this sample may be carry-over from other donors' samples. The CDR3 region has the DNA TGTGCCAGCAGCACCAGGGTTGAAGCTTTCTTT. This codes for CASSTRVEAFF.